The clone carrying this T cell receptor (beta chain) came up a few times. Antigen unknown. The record originates from a study of T-cell reconstitution after alpha-beta-depleted transplantation in children. Whole-study results and caveats: Reports say that about two months after transplant, the alpha-beta T cells came out of several hundred graft clones that had expanded. Diversity of TCRbeta at day 60 was high in some patients, arising from surviving recipient T cells and thymic progenitors. One year after transplant, T-cell counts and diversity came mostly from newly produced T cells.

V lost 1 base and J lost 5; bases outside the gene matches: 1. From germline, CDR1 is LGHNA and CDR2 YSLEER. The CDR3 totals 15 residues. Unique molecular identifiers featured in how the TCRbeta library was prepared. One entry per CDR3 protein results from TCRdb running MiXCR on the PCR reads. The repertoire holds 490,000 or so distinct CDR3 sequences, 10% seen once, with roughly 2% in the top ten. The source of this sequence is a child aged 2 to 10 with inherited bone marrow failure, due to receive a stem cell transplant. The chain carries TRBV4-3 and TRBJ2-1; 11 bases fit TRBD2. The specimen comprised PBMCs, sampled before TCRalphabeta/CD19-depleted stem cell transplant. CDR3 loop: CASSQGSGRDNEQFF. The CDR3 region has the DNA TGCGCCAGCAGCCAAGGTAGCGGGAGGGACAATGAGCAGTTCTTC.